A selection of T cell receptor beta chains follows, all from one sample in a study of Graves' ophthalmopathy and Graves' hyperthyroidism. TCRdb re-analysed the multiplex PCR reads in MiXCR, keeping a single row per CDR3 protein. The repertoire holds 900,000 to 1,200,000 distinct CDR3 sequences, about 38% seen once, with more than 9.5% in the top ten. Input material: peripheral blood or thyroid tissue (not recorded which). These receptors were taken from an adult man with Graves' hyperthyroidism. Each CDR3 is given with its conserved first and last residue. A D gene is named only where the DNA matches it firmly. Clone size is shown for a subset of rows, as once, few, many or a class of expanded clone.

TRBV9	few	TRBJ1-3	.	CASSPHPGIGGNTIYF	TGTGCCAGCAGCCCGCATCCTGGGATCGGTGGAAACACCATATATTTT
TRBV15	.	TRBJ1-3	TRBD1	CATSSPGGFGNTIYF	TGTGCCACCAGCAGCCCAGGGGGTTTTGGAAACACCATATATTTT
TRBV5-1	.	TRBJ1-6	TRBD1	CASSFDTGAVNSPLHF	TGCGCCAGCAGCTTTGATACAGGGGCGGTTAATTCACCCCTCCACTTT
TRBV25-1	many	TRBJ2-7	.	CASSGGLDYEQYF	TGTGCCAGCAGTGGGGGATTGGACTACGAGCAGTACTTC
TRBV7-9	many	TRBJ2-7	TRBD2	CASSKFPLAGGREQYF	TGTGCCAGCAGCAAATTCCCACTAGCGGGGGGGCGCGAGCAGTACTTC
TRBV12-5	.	TRBJ1-1	TRBD1	CASGFTGANTEAFF	TGTGCTAGTGGTTTTACAGGGGCGAACACTGAAGCTTTCTTT
TRBV9	many	TRBJ1-4	.	CASSVGGATNEKLFF	TGTGCCAGCAGCGTAGGGGGTGCAACTAATGAAAAACTGTTTTTT
TRBV6-5	few	TRBJ2-5	.	CASSTDPRF	TGTGCCAGCTCCACGGACCCCCGCTTC
TRBV10-3	few	TRBJ1-5	TRBD1	CATTGDRGYQPQHF	TGTGCCACCACCGGGGACAGGGGTTATCAGCCCCAGCATTTT
TRBV7-9	once	TRBJ2-5	.	CASSIRQIEETQYF	TGTGCCAGCAGCATCCGACAGATTGAAGAGACCCAGTACTTC
TRBV11-1	few	TRBJ1-1	TRBD1	CASSPTDRIQGASTEAFF	TGTGCCAGCAGCCCGACTGACAGAATACAGGGGGCGAGTACTGAAGCTTTCTTT
TRBV19	.	TRBJ1-5	.	CASSIVSGAINQPQHF	TGTGCCAGTAGTATAGTTTCCGGGGCGATCAATCAGCCCCAGCATTTT
TRBV10-3	.	TRBJ1-2	.	CAIGESDSLLNYGYTF	TGTGCCATCGGTGAGTCAGACAGTCTTTTAAACTATGGCTACACCTTC
TRBV24-1	.	TRBJ2-7	.	CATSDTGTSYEQYF	TGTGCCACCAGTGATACCGGGACTTCCTACGAGCAGTACTTC
TRBV20-1	many	TRBJ1-5	.	CSAKRGGNQPQHF	TGCAGTGCCAAGAGGGGCGGGAATCAGCCCCAGCATTTT
TRBV10-2	many	TRBJ1-1	.	CASSERGMSTEAFF	TGCGCCAGCAGTGAGAGGGGGATGAGCACTGAAGCTTTCTTT
TRBV2	few	TRBJ1-5	.	CASRPLGAQPQHF	TGTGCCAGCAGGCCGCTGGGGGCTCAGCCCCAGCATTTT
TRBV12-3/TRBV12-4	few	TRBJ1-5	.	CASSGGLNNQPQHF	TGTGCCAGCAGTGGGGGTCTGAACAATCAGCCCCAGCATTTT
TRBV6-5	.	TRBJ1-2	.	CASSYSSPPGWYGYTF	TGTGCCAGCAGTTACTCGAGCCCTCCAGGGTGGTATGGCTACACCTTC
TRBV7-8	.	TRBJ1-2	TRBD1	CAGSSTGGYGYTF	TGTGCCGGCAGCAGTACAGGGGGCTATGGCTACACCTTC
TRBV7-9	.	TRBJ1-2	TRBD1	CASSLFATGGRGYTF	TGTGCCAGCAGCTTATTCGCGACAGGGGGCAGGGGCTACACCTTC
TRBV5-1	.	TRBJ2-5	.	CASTSQGLRETQYF	TGCGCCAGTACTTCCCAGGGTCTGAGGGAGACCCAGTACTTC
TRBV20-1	.	TRBJ2-7	.	CSARVRDTYEQYF	TGCAGTGCTAGGGTGCGGGATACCTACGAGCAGTACTTC
TRBV14	few	TRBJ1-1	.	CASSRALSATEAFF	TGTGCCAGCAGCCGGGCTCTGTCGGCCACTGAAGCTTTCTTT
TRBV10-3	few	TRBJ1-6	.	CAISDEGGANSPLHF	TGTGCCATCAGTGACGAAGGGGGGGCTAATTCACCCCTCCACTTT
TRBV9	few	TRBJ1-2	.	CASSETDSGNTF	TGTGCCAGCAGCGAAACGGATTCTGGAAACACCTTC
TRBV2	.	TRBJ2-2	.	CASRETVWSVATGELFF	TGTGCCAGCAGAGAGACAGTGTGGTCGGTGGCCACCGGGGAGCTGTTTTTT
TRBV11-2	few	TRBJ1-6	.	CAGSPAGRDNSPLHF	TGTGCCGGAAGCCCCGCGGGACGGGATAATTCACCCCTCCACTTT
TRBV25-1	many	TRBJ1-2	TRBD1	CASSETGTARYGYTF	TGTGCCAGCAGTGAGACTGGGACAGCAAGGTATGGCTACACCTTC
TRBV29-1	.	TRBJ2-7	.	CSVEAGAYEQYF	TGCAGCGTTGAGGCAGGGGCGTACGAGCAGTACTTC
TRBV15	once	TRBJ1-1	.	CATRDGMNTEAFF	TGTGCCACAAGGGACGGCATGAACACTGAAGCTTTCTTT
TRBV14	.	TRBJ2-5	.	CASSLHNQETQYF	TGTGCCAGCAGTTTACATAACCAAGAGACCCAGTACTTC
TRBV7-2	many	TRBJ2-2	.	CASSFSLARDHTGELFF	TGTGCCAGCAGCTTTAGTCTGGCTCGCGACCACACCGGGGAGCTGTTTTTT
TRBV27	.	TRBJ1-1	.	CASSLRGLGGIYF	TGTGCCAGCAGTTTAAGGGGCTTGGGGGGCATATACTTT
TRBV7-2	few	TRBJ1-5	TRBD1	CASSPGTGRESNQPQHF	TGTGCCAGCTCACCAGGGACAGGGAGGGAGAGCAATCAGCCCCAGCATTTT
TRBV6-5	.	TRBJ1-5	.	CASAPGGSGKQPQHF	TGTGCCAGCGCCCCCGGAGGTTCGGGGAAGCAGCCCCAGCATTTT
TRBV7-4	few	TRBJ2-7	.	CASSEALTGFVGEQYF	TGTGCCAGCAGTGAAGCGCTGACAGGATTTGTCGGCGAGCAGTACTTC
TRBV29-1	.	TRBJ1-1	TRBD1	CSEWTGLTEAFF	TGCAGCGAGTGGACAGGGCTAACTGAAGCTTTCTTT
TRBV10-2	many	TRBJ2-7	.	CASSESDSRYEQYF	TGCGCCAGCAGTGAGTCGGACTCTCGCTACGAGCAGTACTTC
TRBV19	.	TRBJ2-2	.	CAIQTSGDTGELFF	TGTGCCATCCAGACTAGTGGAGACACCGGGGAGCTGTTTTTT
TRBV24-1	.	TRBJ2-1	TRBD2	CASDERGANEQFF	TGTGCCTCCGACGAGCGGGGGGCCAATGAGCAGTTCTTC
TRBV10-3	many	TRBJ2-7	.	CAISESREYEQYF	TGTGCCATCAGTGAGTCGAGGGAGTACGAGCAGTACTTC